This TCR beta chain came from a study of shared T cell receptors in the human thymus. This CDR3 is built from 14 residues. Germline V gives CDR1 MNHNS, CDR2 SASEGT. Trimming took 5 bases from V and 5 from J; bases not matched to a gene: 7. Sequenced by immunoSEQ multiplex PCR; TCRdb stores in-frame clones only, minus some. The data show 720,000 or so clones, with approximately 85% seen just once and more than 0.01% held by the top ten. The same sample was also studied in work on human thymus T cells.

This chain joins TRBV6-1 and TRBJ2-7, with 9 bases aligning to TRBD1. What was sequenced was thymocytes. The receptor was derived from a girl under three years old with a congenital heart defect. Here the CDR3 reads CASSSSGTGHEQYF. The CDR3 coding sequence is TGTGCCAGCAGTTCTTCCGGGACAGGGCACGAGCAGTACTTC.